This is a list of T cell receptor beta chains from one sample in a study of T cell responses to AZD1222 COVID-19 vaccine. Here immunoSEQ multiplex PCR was the method, and the copy in TCRdb shows in-frame clones only, minus some. This sample has 130,000 or so clones, with around 85% found just once. The material was peripheral blood, obtained on day 0 of AZD1222 vaccination. Receptors originate from an adult in good health. CDR3s include the opening cysteine and the closing phenylalanine or tryptophan. Not all rows give a size; the values are once, few, many and, for expanded clones, a class.

16 TRBV4-3 few CASREQASSYNSPLHF
15 TRBV12-2 few CASRSRRHSGNTIYF
15 TRBV6-5 NA CASSPREGRFYGYTF
15 TRBV29-1 NA CSVGRGADSNQPQHF
16 TRBV6-2/TRBV6-3 NA CASSWLSVSPLNEQFF
13 TRBV10-2 NA CASTPGGGGYYTF
10 TRBV20-1 NA CSASSYEQYF
15 TRBV4-1 NA CASSQKGTVNQPQHF
17 TRBV28 few CASSAIQGMWGNQPQHF
13 TRBV25-1 NA CASSDLHSSPLHF
12 TRBV2 NA CASALYTDTQYF
13 TRBV19 NA CASSKRLTDTQYF
15 TRBV7-2 NA CASSLVGQPGNTIYF
14 TRBV28 NA CASRGQGLMFGQYF
14 TRBV20-1 NA CSASRTGTGYGYTF
15 TRBV5-1 NA CASSAGVGQGYGYTF
15 TRBV5-1 NA CASSLGSGVPYEQYF
15 TRBV28 NA CASRMGSDRGQGYTF
11 TRBV20-1 NA CSTGQQETQYF
15 TRBV2 NA CASQGSSSYNSPLHF
18 TRBV6-2/TRBV6-3 few CASSYDRGPHSSYNEQFF
14 TRBV18 few CASSPTRAGQPQHF
16 TRBV6-5 NA CASSYSNGRGNTEAFF
16 TRBV7-9 NA CASSLAGRLYTGELFF
15 TRBV5-1 NA CASRGTPAGTDTQYF
14 TRBV5-4 NA CASSRTGGGTEAFF
14 TRBV6-5 NA CARGVRSYNSPLHF
16 TRBV5-1 NA CASSLSRDRERNEQFF
14 TRBV10-3 NA CAIRKVQENTEAFF
12 TRBV7-2 NA CASSFGGETQYF
14 TRBV7-2 NA CASSLVFSGDTQYF
11 TRBV7-9 few CASSLLTEAFF
12 TRBV30 NA CAWSPSGNTIYF
15 TRBV19 NA CASRVMWGGFDEQFF
13 TRBV7-2 NA CASSSLRWAEAFF
12 TRBV30 NA CAWSRVSYEQYF
14 TRBV19 NA CASSTIRGGQPQHF
14 TRBV19 NA CASSRQLVYNEQFF
15 TRBV18 NA CASTTRAGSNSPLHF
16 TRBV7-2 NA CASSLRGTRSSYEQYF
19 TRBV14 NA CASSQEIGFWSEKNTEAFF
14 TRBV6-1 NA CASSEAAEAAGYTF
15 TRBV5-1 NA CASSLAGAGNSPLHF
11 TRBV6-5 NA CAVHSGNTIYF
14 TRBV6-5 NA CASSYSAGNYGYTF